This T cell receptor (delta chain) derives from a study of gammadelta T cells in human blood (dated by TCRdb to about 2020). Study-wide conclusions, independent of this receptor: The study reported that microbial exposure appeared to drive polyclonal expansion of innate gamma-delta T cells immediately after birth.

Regarding this clone: Its antigen is unknown. A read error is likely here: a far larger clone is one base away.

The library relied on RT-PCR. TCRdb shows the sequencer as Illumina MiSeq. Via CATT, TCRdb reprocessed the public reads, and rows with identical DNA were then joined. Here the sample has around 950 delta-chain clones; roughly 20% occur a single time. Around 21% of the sample comes from the top ten. Including cysteine and phenylalanine, the CDR3 has 19 amino acids. The only DNA kept is the CDR3, 57 bases in frame from the first base. CDR1 and CDR2, looked up from the germline V gene, are GEAIGNYY and EKD. Recombination connected TRDV2 to TRDJ3; the D region possibly corresponds to TRDD2 (7 bases align). This sequence originates from a human donor. Sequencing used Vgamma9Vdelta2 gamma-delta T cells from infant blood. The CDR3 sequence is CACDTVGGPPSWDTGQMFF. The DNA reads TGTGCCTGTGACACCGTTGGGGGCCCTCCTTCCTGGGACACCGGACAGATGTTTTTC.